The clone carrying this T cell receptor beta chain is a singleton in its sample. Its antigen is undetermined. The data originate from a study of T cell responses to AZD1222 COVID-19 vaccine. The CDR3 has 16 amino acids. V was trimmed by 4 bases and J by 0 bases, leaving 13 bases between them. Germline V gene sequence: CDR1 LGHDT, CDR2 YNNKEL (reference sequence). Only in-frame clones appear in the TCRdb table, and some are missing; sequencing was by immunoSEQ multiplex PCR. Of around 83,000 clones listed, approximately 90% are singletons. Study-level points and caveats: Most donors were white British, females outnumbered males, and clonal diversity was possibly underestimated. Only a handful of AZD1222 recipients, more than 5 in all, had baseline seropositivity.

This receptor was taken from an adult in good health. Sequenced here: peripheral blood, sampled on day 0 of AZD1222 vaccination. The chain is built from TRBV3-1 (or the pseudogene TRBV3-2) and TRBJ1-5; D perhaps matches TRBD1 (5 bases). The CDR3 DNA sequence: TGTGCCAGCAGCCCGCGGGGGTCACTTAGCAATCAGCCCCAGCATTTT. It translates to CASSPRGSLSNQPQHF.